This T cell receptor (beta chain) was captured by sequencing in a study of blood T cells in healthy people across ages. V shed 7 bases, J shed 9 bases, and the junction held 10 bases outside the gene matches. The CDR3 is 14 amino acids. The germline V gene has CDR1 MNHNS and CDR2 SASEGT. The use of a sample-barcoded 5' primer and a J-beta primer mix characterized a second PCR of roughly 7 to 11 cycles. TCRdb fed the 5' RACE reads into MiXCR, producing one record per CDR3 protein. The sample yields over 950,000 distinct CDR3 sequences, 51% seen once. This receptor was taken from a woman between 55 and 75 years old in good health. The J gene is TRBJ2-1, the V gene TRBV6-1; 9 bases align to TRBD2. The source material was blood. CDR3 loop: CASKNSGSVSEQFF. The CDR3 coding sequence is TGTGCCAGCAAGAATAGCGGGAGTGTTAGTGAGCAGTTCTTC.